This T cell receptor (beta chain) stems from a study of blood T cell repertoires in COVID-19. Study context: Researchers got acute and convalescent COVID-19 samples from the United States, Italy and Spain.

TCRdb's table, derived via immunoSEQ multiplex PCR, lists solely in-frame clones and lacks some. The sample lists 230,000 or so clones, around 80% occurring once. Trimming left V 3 bases short and J 1 base short, with 12 bases between. This CDR3 is 15 amino acids long. Germline assignment: CDR1 ENHRY and CDR2 SYGVKD. Sequenced sample: peripheral blood. V is TRBV10-3 and J is TRBJ1-1, with a possible D match to TRBD1 (6 bases). The clonotype originates from a man in his forties who had recovered from COVID-19. The CDR3 coding sequence is TGTGCCATCAGTGATCTTGGGACACAGAACACTGAAGCTTTCTTT. Its translation is CAISDLGTQNTEAFF.